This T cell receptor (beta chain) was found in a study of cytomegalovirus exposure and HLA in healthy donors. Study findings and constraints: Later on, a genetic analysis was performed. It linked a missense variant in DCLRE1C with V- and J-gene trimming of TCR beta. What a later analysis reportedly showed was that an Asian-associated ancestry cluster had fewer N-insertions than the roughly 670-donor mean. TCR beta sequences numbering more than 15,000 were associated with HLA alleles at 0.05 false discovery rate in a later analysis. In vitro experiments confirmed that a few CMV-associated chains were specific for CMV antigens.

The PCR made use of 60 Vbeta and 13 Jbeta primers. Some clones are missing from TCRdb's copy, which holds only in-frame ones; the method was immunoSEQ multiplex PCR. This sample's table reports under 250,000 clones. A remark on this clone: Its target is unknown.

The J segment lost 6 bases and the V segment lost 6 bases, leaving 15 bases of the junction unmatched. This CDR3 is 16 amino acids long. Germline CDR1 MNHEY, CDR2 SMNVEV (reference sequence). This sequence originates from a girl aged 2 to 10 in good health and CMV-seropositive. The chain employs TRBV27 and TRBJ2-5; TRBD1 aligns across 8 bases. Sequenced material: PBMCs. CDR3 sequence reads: CASSGTTGEVGKTQYF. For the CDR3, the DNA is TGTGCCAGCAGCGGAACGACAGGGGAGGTGGGAAAGACCCAGTACTTC.